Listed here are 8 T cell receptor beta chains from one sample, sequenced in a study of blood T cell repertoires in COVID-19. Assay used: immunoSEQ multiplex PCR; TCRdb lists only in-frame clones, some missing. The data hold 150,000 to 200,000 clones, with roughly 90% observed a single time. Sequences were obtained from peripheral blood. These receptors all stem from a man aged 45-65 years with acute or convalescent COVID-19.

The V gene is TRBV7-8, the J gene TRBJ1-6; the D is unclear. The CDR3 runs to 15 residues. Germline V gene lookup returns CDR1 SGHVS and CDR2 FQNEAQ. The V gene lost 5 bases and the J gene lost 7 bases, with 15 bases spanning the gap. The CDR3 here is CASSKEGAVNSPLHF. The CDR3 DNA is TGTGCCAGCAGCAAGGAGGGAGCGGTGAATTCACCCCTCCACTTT.

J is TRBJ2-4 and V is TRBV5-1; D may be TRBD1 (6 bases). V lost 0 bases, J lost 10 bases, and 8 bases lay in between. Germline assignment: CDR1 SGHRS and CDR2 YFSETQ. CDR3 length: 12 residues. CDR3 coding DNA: TGCGCCAGCAGCTTGGGCAGGGGTATTCAGTACTTC. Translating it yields CASSLGRGIQYF.

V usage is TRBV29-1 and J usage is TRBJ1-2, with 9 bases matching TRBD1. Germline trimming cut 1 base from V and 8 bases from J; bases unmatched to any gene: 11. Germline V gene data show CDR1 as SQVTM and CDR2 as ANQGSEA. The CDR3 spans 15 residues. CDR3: CSVEGGQGNNIGYTF. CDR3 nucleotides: TGCAGCGTTGAAGGGGGACAGGGCAATAATATCGGCTACACCTTC.

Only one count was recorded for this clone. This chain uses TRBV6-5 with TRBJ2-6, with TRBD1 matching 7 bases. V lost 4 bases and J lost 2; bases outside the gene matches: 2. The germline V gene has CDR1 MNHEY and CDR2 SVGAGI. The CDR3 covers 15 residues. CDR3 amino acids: CASSSTGTGANVLTF. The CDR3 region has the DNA TGTGCCAGCAGTTCGACAGGGACTGGGGCCAACGTCCTGACTTTC.

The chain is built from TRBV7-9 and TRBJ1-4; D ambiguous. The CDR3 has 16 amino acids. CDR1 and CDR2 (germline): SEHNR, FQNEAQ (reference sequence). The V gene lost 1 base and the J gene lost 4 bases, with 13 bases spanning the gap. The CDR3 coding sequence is TGTGCCAGCAGCTTAGGTGGCGGGATGGATAATGAAAAACTGTTTTTT. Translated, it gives CASSLGGGMDNEKLFF.

CDR3 sequence: CATSRGSGMVHQPQHF. The CDR3, as DNA: TGTGCCACCAGCAGAGGATCGGGGATGGTTCACCAGCCCCAGCATTTT. This rearrangement joins TRBV15 to TRBJ1-5; D not resolved. The CDR3 contains 16 residues. Trimming took off 1 base at V and 7 bases at J, with 17 bases between the two ends. Looked up from germline, CDR1 is LNHNV and CDR2 is YYDKDF (reference sequence). Full variable domain (missing parts from reference TRBV15 and TRBJ1-5): DAMVIQNPRYQVTQFGKPVTLSCSQTLNHNVMYWYQQKSSQAPKLLFHYYDKDFNNEADTPDNFQSRRPNTSFCFLDIRSPGLGDTAMYLCATSRGSGMVHQPQHFGDGTRLSIL.

The DNA of the CDR3 is TGTGCCAGCAGCCCCCCTATGGTAGCGGGGTACCAAGAGACCCAGTACTTC. This gives the protein CASSPPMVAGYQETQYF. V and J are TRBV7-2 and TRBJ2-5; 8 nucleotides line up with TRBD2. Germline CDR1 and CDR2: SGHTA and FQGNSA. The CDR3 runs to 17 residues. Trimming cost V 5 bases and J 0 bases; bases outside gene matches: 11.

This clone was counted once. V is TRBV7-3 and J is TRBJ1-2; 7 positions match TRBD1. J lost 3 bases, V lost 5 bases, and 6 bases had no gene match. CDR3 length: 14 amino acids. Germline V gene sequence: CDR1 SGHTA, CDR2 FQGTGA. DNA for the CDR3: TGTGCCAGCAGCGGTCGGACAGGCGACTATGGCTACACCTTC. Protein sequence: CASSGRTGDYGYTF.